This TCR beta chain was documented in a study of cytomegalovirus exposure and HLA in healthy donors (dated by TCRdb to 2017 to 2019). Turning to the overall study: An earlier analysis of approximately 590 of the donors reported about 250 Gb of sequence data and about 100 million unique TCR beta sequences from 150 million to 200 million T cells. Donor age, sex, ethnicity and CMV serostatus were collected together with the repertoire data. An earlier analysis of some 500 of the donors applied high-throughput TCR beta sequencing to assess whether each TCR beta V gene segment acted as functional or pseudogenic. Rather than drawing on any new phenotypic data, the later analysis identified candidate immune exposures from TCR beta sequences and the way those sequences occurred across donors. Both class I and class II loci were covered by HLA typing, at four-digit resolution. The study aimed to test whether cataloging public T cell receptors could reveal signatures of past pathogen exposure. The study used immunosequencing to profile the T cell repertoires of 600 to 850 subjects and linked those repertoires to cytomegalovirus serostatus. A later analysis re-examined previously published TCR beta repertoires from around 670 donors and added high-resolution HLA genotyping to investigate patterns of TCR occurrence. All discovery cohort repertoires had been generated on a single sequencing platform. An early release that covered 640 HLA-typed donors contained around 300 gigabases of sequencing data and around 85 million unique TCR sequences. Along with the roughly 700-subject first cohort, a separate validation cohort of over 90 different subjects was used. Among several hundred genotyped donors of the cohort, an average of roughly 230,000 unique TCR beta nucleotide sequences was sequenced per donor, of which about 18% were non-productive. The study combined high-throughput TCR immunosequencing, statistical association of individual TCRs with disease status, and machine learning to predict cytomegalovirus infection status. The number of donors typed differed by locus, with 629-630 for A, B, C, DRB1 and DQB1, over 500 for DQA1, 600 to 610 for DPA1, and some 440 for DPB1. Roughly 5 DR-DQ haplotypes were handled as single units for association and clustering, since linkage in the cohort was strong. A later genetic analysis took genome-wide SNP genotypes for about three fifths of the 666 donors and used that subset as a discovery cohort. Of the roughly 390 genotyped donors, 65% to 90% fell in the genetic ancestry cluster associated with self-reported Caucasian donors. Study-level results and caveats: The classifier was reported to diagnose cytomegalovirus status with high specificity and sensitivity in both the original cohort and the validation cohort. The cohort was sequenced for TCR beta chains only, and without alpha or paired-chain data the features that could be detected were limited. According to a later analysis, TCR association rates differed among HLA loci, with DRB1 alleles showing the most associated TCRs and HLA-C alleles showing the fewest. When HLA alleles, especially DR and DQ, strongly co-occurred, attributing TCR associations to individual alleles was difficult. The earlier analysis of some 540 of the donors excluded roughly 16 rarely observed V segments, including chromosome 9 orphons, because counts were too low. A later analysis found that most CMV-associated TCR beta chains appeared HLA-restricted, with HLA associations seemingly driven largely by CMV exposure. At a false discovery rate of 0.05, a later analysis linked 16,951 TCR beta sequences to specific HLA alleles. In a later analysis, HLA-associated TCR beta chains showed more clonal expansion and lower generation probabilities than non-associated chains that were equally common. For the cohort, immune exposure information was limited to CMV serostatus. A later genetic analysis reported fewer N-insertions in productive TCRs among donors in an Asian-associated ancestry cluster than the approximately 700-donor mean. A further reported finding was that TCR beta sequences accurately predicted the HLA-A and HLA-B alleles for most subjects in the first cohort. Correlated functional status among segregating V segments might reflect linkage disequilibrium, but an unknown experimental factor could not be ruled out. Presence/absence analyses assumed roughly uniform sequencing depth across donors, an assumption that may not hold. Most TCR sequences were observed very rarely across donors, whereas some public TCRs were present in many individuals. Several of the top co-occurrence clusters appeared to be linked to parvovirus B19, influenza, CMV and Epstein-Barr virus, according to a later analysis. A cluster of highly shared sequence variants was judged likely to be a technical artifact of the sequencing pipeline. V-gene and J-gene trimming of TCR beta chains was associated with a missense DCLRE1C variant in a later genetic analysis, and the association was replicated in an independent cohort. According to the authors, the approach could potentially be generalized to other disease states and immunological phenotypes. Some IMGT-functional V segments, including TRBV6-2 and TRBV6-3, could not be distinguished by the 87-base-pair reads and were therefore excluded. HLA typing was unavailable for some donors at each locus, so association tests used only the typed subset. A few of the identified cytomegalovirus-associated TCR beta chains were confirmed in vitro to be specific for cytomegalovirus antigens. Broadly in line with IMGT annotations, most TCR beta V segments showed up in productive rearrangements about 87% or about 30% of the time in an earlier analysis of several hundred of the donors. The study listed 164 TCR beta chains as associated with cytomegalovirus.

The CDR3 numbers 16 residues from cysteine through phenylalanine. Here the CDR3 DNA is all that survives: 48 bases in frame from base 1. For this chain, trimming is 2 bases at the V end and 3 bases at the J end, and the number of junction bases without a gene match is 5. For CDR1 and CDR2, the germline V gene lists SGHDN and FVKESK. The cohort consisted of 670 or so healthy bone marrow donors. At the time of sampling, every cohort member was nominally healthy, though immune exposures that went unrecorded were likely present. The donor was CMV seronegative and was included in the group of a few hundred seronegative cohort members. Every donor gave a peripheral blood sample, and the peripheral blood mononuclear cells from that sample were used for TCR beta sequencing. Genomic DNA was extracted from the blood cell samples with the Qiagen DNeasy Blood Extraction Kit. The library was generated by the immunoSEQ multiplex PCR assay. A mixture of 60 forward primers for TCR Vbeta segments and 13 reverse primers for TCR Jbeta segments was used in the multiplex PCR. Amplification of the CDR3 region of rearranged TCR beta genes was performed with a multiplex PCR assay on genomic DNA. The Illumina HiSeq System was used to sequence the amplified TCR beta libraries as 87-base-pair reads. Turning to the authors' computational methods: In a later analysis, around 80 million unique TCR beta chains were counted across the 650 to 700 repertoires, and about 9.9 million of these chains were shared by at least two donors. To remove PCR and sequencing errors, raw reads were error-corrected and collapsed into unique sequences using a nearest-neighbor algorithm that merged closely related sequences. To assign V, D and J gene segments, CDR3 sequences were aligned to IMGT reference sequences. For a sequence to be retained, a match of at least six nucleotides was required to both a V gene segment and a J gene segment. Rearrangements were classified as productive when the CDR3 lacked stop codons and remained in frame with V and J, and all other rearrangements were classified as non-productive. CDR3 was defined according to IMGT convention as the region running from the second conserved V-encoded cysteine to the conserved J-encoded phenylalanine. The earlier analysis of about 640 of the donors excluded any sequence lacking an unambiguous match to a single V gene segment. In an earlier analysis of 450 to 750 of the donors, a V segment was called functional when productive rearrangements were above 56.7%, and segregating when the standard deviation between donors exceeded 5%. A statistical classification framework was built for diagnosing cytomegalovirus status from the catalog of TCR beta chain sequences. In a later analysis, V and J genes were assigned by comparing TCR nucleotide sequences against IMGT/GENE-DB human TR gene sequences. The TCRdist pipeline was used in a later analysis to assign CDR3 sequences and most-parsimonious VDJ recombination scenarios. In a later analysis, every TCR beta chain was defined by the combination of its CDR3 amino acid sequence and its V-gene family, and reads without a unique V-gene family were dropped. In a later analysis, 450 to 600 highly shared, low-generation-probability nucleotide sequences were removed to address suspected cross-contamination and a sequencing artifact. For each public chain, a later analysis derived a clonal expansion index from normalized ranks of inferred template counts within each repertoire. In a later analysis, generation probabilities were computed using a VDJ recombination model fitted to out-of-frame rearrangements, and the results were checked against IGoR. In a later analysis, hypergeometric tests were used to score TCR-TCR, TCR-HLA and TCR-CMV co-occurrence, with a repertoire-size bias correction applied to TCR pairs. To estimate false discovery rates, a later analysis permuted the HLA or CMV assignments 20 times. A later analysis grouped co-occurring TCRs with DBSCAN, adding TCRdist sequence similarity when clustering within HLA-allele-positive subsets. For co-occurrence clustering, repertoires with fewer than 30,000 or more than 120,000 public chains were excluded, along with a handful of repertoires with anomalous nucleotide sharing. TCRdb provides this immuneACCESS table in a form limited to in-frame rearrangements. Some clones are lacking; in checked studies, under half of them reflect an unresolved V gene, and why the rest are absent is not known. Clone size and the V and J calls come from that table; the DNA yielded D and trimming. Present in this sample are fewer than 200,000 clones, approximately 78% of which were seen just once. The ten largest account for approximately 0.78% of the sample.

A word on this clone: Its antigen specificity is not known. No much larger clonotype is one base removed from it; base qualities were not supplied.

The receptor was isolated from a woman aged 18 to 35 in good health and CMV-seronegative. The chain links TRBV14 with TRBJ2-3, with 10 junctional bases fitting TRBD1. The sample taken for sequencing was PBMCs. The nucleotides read TGTGCCAGCAGCCAACTACCGGGACAGGGGACAGATACGCAGTATTTT. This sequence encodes CASSQLPGQGTDTQYF.